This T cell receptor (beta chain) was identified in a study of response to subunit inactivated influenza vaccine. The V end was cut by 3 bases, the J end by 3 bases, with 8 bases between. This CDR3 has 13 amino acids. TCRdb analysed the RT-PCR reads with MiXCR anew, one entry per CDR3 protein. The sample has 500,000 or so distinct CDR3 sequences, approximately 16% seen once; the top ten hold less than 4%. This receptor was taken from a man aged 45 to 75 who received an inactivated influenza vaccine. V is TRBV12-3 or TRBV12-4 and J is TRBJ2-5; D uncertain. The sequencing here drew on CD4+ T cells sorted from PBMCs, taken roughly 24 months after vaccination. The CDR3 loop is CASSLRRKETQYF. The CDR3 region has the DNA TGTGCCAGCAGTTTGAGGCGAAAAGAGACCCAGTACTTC.